A single sample gave rise to the 2 T cell receptor beta chains below, sequenced in a study of cytomegalovirus exposure and HLA in healthy donors. TCRdb keeps only in-frame clones here, not all; method: immunoSEQ multiplex PCR. The sample shows roughly 300,000 clones, 85% to 90% of them seen only once. Sequencing input: PBMCs. The receptors were sampled from a woman under 30 in good health and CMV-seronegative.

The gene calls are TRBV7-3 and TRBJ1-1, with 7 nucleotides matching TRBD1. Losses at the gene ends were 6 bases for V and 0 bases for J; bases not matched to a gene: 7. The CDR3 contains 15 residues. The V gene's germline CDR1 is SGHTA and CDR2 FQGTGA. The CDR3 loop is CASSRTGSMNTEAFF. CDR3 sequence (DNA): TGTGCCAGCAGTCGGACAGGTAGTATGAACACTGAAGCTTTCTTT.

The genes are TRBV10-3 and TRBJ2-1, with TRBD2 identical over 11 bases. Germline CDR1 ENHRY, CDR2 SYGVKD. The CDR3 length is 16 residues. The J segment lost 10 bases and the V segment lost 6 bases, leaving 14 bases of the junction unmatched. The CDR3 DNA sequence: TGTGCCATCAGGGCCGGGACTAGCGGCGGTAGGAGGGAGCAGTTCTTC. The encoded protein is CAIRAGTSGGRREQFF.